Presented here are 29 T cell receptor beta chains from one specimen sequenced in a study of T cells after posttransplantation cyclophosphamide. Generated by immunoSEQ multiplex PCR, the TCRdb table keeps only in-frame clones and is missing some. The sample records around 66,000 clones, around 93% being singletons. Sequencing input: PBMCs. The receptors shown here come from a woman in her 30s in good health and a related stem cell transplant donor.

By proportion, this clone is medium-sized. Other DNA sequences within the sample encode an identical CDR3. The chain couples TRBV11-3 to TRBJ2-3; 9 nucleotides agree with TRBD2. Germline V gives CDR1 SGHNT, CDR2 YENEEA. The length of the CDR3 is 16 residues. V lost 2 bases to trimming and J lost 3 bases; unmatched junction nucleotides: 6. The CDR3 coding sequence is TGTGCCAGCAGCTTAAGGGGTAGCGGGGGAACAGATACGCAGTATTTT. It codes for CASSLRGSGGTDTQYF. Looking up the rest from reference TRBV11-3 and TRBJ2-3 gives the full variable domain: EAGVVQSPRYKIIEKKQPVAFWCNPISGHNTLYWYLQNLGQGPELLIRYENEEAVDDSQLPKDRFSAERLKGVDSTLKIQPAELGDSAVYLCASSLRGSGGTDTQYFGPGTRLTVL.

The CDR3 region is CASSRSGTSGGFQETQYF. The CDR3 region has the DNA TGTGCCAGTAGTAGATCCGGGACTAGCGGGGGGTTCCAAGAGACCCAGTACTTC. The rearrangement links TRBV19 to TRBJ2-5, with 15 bases that match TRBD2. CDR1 is LNHDA, CDR2 SQIVND, per germline (reference sequence). The CDR3 runs 18 residues. V trimming: 4 bases; J trimming: 1 base; junction bases outside the gene matches: 7.

V is TRBV7-8 and J is TRBJ1-1; no definite D call. Trimming removed 3 bases from V and 1 base from J, with 6 bases in between. The V gene's germline CDR1 is SGHVS and CDR2 FQNEAQ. CDR3 length: 13 residues. CDR3: CASSFAANTEAFF. The CDR3 DNA reads as TGTGCCAGCAGCTTCGCTGCGAACACTGAAGCTTTCTTT.

The rearrangement uses TRBV7-9 and TRBJ1-5; a possible D gene is TRBD1 (5 bases). Trimming removed 1 base at V and 6 bases at J, with 13 bases between. This CDR3 comprises 15 residues. Germline-derived CDR1 and CDR2 are SEHNR and FQNEAQ (reference sequence). The CDR3 here is CASSLGGSASQPQHF. The CDR3, as DNA: TGTGCCAGCAGCTTAGGGGGGTCGGCCAGTCAGCCCCAGCATTTT.

The genes are TRBV7-6 and TRBJ1-1, with a weak D call TRBD1 (5 bases). CDR3 length equals 15 residues. V was pared by 1 base and J by 3 bases, with 12 bases between. In germline, CDR1 is SGHVS, CDR2 FNYEAQ. In DNA, the CDR3 is TGTGCCAGCAGCTTAGAGATCGGCAGGGACACTGAAGCTTTCTTT. It yields the protein CASSLEIGRDTEAFF.

The chain uses TRBV4-1 and TRBJ2-2, with D tentatively TRBD1 (7 bases). CDR1 and CDR2 from the germline V gene are MGHRA and YSYEKL. V gave up 3 bases and J gave up 6 bases, with 11 bases separating them. This CDR3 is 14 amino acids long. CDR3 nucleotide sequence: TGCGCCAGCAGCCATACAGGGGAGGCCGGGGAGCTGTTTTTT. It translates to CASSHTGEAGELFF.

This rearrangement joins TRBV28 to TRBJ1-6, with TRBD1 identical over 8 bases. This CDR3 has 16 amino acids. V lost 2 bases and J lost 6; bases outside the gene matches: 6. Germline-derived CDR1 and CDR2 are MDHEN and SYDVKM. CDR3 sequence (DNA): TGTGCCAGCAGTTTACCTTCCGGACAGGGTAATTCACCCCTCCACTTT. Translating gives CASSLPSGQGNSPLHF. Filled out from reference TRBV28 and TRBJ1-6, the complete variable domain reads DVKVTQSSRYLVKRTGEKVFLECVQDMDHENMFWYRQDPGLGLRLIYFSYDVKMKEKGDIPEGYSVSREKKERFSLILESASTNQTSMYLCASSLPSGQGNSPLHFGNGTRLTVT.

The CDR3 DNA sequence: TGTGCCAGCAACCCCCCGGGGGGAGGTGGCTACACCTTC. It is translated as CASNPPGGGGYTF. The chain links TRBV5-6 to TRBJ1-2; D is possibly TRBD1 (5 bases). V lost 6 bases, J lost 7 bases, and 16 bases lay in between. Germline-derived CDR1 and CDR2 are SGHDT and YYEEEE. The CDR3 covers 13 residues.

V gene TRBV15 combines with J gene TRBJ2-5; TRBD2 is a possible D gene (5 bases). V lost 0 bases to trimming and J lost 1 base, with 9 bases between them. The CDR3 consists of 15 residues. Germline CDR1 is LNHNV and CDR2 is YYDKDF (reference sequence). CDR3 DNA sequence: TGTGCCACCAGCAGAGATCGCGGGCCCCAAGAGACCCAGTACTTC. Its protein product is CATSRDRGPQETQYF.

This rearrangement joins TRBV25-1 to TRBJ2-7; D unclear. In germline, CDR1 is MGHDK, CDR2 SYGVNS. Trimming took off 1 base at V and 3 bases at J, with 7 bases between the two ends. CDR3 length equals 13 residues. CDR3 nucleotide sequence: TGTGCCAGCAGTGAATCCGGGTACTACGAGCAGTACTTC. Translation gives CASSESGYYEQYF.

CDR3 DNA sequence: TGTGCCAGCAGTGATTCTCGTCCTCCGACAGGGGACGCTGAAGCTTTCTTT. This codes for CASSDSRPPTGDAEAFF. This sequence joins TRBV25-1 and TRBJ1-1; 8 positions agree with TRBD1. Trimming removed 3 bases from V and 6 bases from J; junction bases left unmatched: 15. This CDR3 is 17 amino acids long. Looked up from germline, CDR1 is MGHDK and CDR2 is SYGVNS.

The chain employs TRBV28 and TRBJ1-2; 8 bases align to TRBD1. Per germline, CDR1 MDHEN and CDR2 SYDVKM. The junction had 13 bases not matched to a gene; V was cut back by 8 bases and J by 8 bases. This CDR3 spans 14 amino acids. The CDR3, as DNA: TGTGCCAGCGACAACCACAGGGGGGTCGGGGGCTACACCTTC. Its translation is CASDNHRGVGGYTF.

The chain carries TRBV4-3 and TRBJ1-1; D possibly corresponds to TRBD1 (6 bases). The CDR3 spans 13 residues. Trimming removed 0 bases from V and 10 bases from J, with 12 bases in between. Germline values: CDR1 LGHNA, CDR2 YSLEER. The CDR3 DNA reads as TGCGCCAGCAGCCAAGATTTGGGGGGCAGAGCTTTCTTT. It yields the protein CASSQDLGGRAFF.

J is TRBJ1-1 and V is TRBV4-1; unclear D gene. V lost 0 bases and J 9 bases, leaving 11 bases between the germline ends. Germline CDR1 reads MGHRA; CDR2 reads YSYEKL. This CDR3 spans 13 amino acids. CDR3 bases: TGCGCCAGCAGCCAAGATAAAAGATCCAAAGCTTTCTTT. Translated, it gives CASSQDKRSKAFF.

The chain recombines TRBV29-1 with TRBJ1-1; the match to TRBD1 covers 11 bases. J lost 4 bases, V lost 8 bases, and 9 bases had no gene match. Looked up from germline, CDR1 is SQVTM and CDR2 is ANQGSEA. The CDR3 consists of 14 residues. The CDR3 coding sequence is TGCAGCTCAGGACAGGGGGCGATGGGCACTGAAGCTTTCTTT. This codes for CSSGQGAMGTEAFF.

The rearrangement uses TRBV9 and TRBJ2-7; 7 nucleotides match TRBD1. Losses at the gene ends were 4 bases for V and 5 bases for J; bases not matched to a gene: 12. The length of the CDR3 is 15 residues. CDR1 is SGDLS and CDR2 is YYNGEE in the germline V gene. Here the CDR3 DNA reads TGTGCCAGCAGCTGGGGCCCGACAGGGAACGACGAGCAGTACTTC. Its translation: CASSWGPTGNDEQYF.

CDR3 sequence reads: CASSYGQGPGLETQYF. The CDR3 DNA sequence: TGTGCCAGCAGTTACGGGCAGGGACCCGGTTTGGAGACCCAGTACTTC. The V call is TRBV6-6, the J call TRBJ2-5; tentatively, D is TRBD1 or TRBD2 (5 bases each). Germline V lookup: CDR1 MNHNY, CDR2 SVGAGI (reference sequence). The CDR3 runs 16 residues. The V and J ends lost 2 bases and 5 bases respectively, with 18 bases between them.

J is TRBJ1-6 and V is TRBV5-1; no clear D gene. The CDR3 has 17 residues. The ends were cut back, 4 bases at V and 1 base at J, with 15 bases in the middle. Germline V lookup: CDR1 SGHRS, CDR2 YFSETQ. The CDR3 DNA follows: TGCGCCAGCAGCGTCTCCGCCCAGAGTTCCTATAATTCACCCCTCCACTTT. It yields the protein CASSVSAQSSYNSPLHF.

The rearrangement links TRBV19 to TRBJ1-2; 7 bases fit TRBD1. CDR1 and CDR2 (germline): LNHDA, SQIVND (reference sequence). J lost 4 bases, V lost 7 bases, and 9 bases had no gene match. The CDR3 contains 14 residues. The CDR3 bases are TGTGCCAGTATCGGAGGGGGCGAGATCTATGGCTACACCTTC. Translating gives CASIGGGEIYGYTF.

The chain links TRBV5-4 to TRBJ2-1; D not certain. Per germline, CDR1 SGHNT and CDR2 YYREEE (reference sequence). V shed 0 bases and J shed 8 bases, with 3 bases lying between them. The CDR3 extends over 11 amino acids. The CDR3 sequence is CASSLDYEQFF. The CDR3 bases are TGTGCCAGCAGCTTGGACTATGAGCAGTTCTTC.

V usage is TRBV6-5 and J usage is TRBJ2-7; D may be TRBD2 (5 bases). The length of the CDR3 is 13 residues. V was clipped by 2 bases and J by 2 bases, with 7 bases between them. CDR1 MNHEY and CDR2 SVGAGI come from the germline V gene. CDR3 residues: CASSYGETYEQYF. The DNA for the CDR3 is TGTGCCAGCAGTTACGGGGAGACCTACGAGCAGTACTTC.

A word on this clone: Mismatch with germline at one junction end may stem from a read error. V usage is TRBV4-3 and J usage is TRBJ2-7, with D possibly matching TRBD2 (5 bases). The CDR3 is 13 amino acids. Per germline, CDR1 LGHNA and CDR2 YSLEER. In DNA, the CDR3 is TGCGCCAGCAGCCAGGACTCCCACTACGAGCAGTGCTTC. Amino acids: CASSQDSHYEQCF.

This sequence joins TRBV5-1 and TRBJ2-7, with TRBD1 matching over 9 bases. Trimming at V came to 1 base and at J to 2 bases, leaving 1 base not matched to a gene. The CDR3 loop spans 14 amino acids. Germline V gives CDR1 SGHRS, CDR2 YFSETQ. The CDR3 DNA follows: TGCGCCAGCAGCTTGAGACAGGGGGCCTACGAGCAGTACTTC. This sequence encodes CASSLRQGAYEQYF.

The chain is built from TRBV6-5 and TRBJ2-7; the D call may be TRBD1 or TRBD2 (5 bases each). The CDR3 length is 14 residues. Trimming removed 0 bases at V and 6 bases at J, with 12 bases between. Germline values: CDR1 MNHEY, CDR2 SVGAGI. The CDR3 region has the DNA TGTGCCAGCAGTTACTCGGGGGATCTCAGCGAGCAGTACTTC. This translates into CASSYSGDLSEQYF.

The V call is TRBV7-9, the J call TRBJ1-1, with TRBD1 matching over 7 bases. V shed 0 bases, J shed 5 bases, and the junction held 12 bases outside the gene matches. Germline lookup yields CDR1 SEHNR and CDR2 FQNEAQ (reference sequence). The CDR3 length is 17 residues. CDR3 DNA sequence: TGTGCCAGCAGCTTAGCGGGCCAGGGGGGGGTGAGTACTGAAGCTTTCTTT. It encodes CASSLAGQGGVSTEAFF. Complete variable domain (other parts from reference TRBV7-9 and TRBJ1-1): DTGVSQNPRHKITKRGQNVTFRCDPISEHNRLYWYRQTLGQGPEFLTYFQNEAQLEKSRLLSDRFSAERPKGSFSTLEIQRTEQGDSAMYLCASSLAGQGGVSTEAFFGQGTRLTVV.

The gene calls are TRBV10-3 and TRBJ2-5, with D possibly TRBD1 on 5 matching bases. This CDR3 has 14 amino acids. Germline V gene lookup returns CDR1 ENHRY and CDR2 SYGVKD. The V and J ends lost 7 bases and 2 bases respectively, with 14 bases between them. CDR3 sequence reads: CAIIDDSEQETQYF. Here the CDR3 DNA reads TGTGCCATCATTGATGACAGCGAGCAAGAGACCCAGTACTTC.

Here the CDR3 reads CASSLKRGITGELFF. The CDR3 DNA reads TGTGCCAGCAGTTTAAAACGAGGGATCACCGGGGAGCTGTTTTTT. V usage is TRBV28 and J usage is TRBJ2-2, with a tentative D call TRBD2 (5 bases). V lost 2 bases and J lost 4, with 11 bases in between. The length of the CDR3 is 15 residues. Germline CDR1 and CDR2: MDHEN and SYDVKM. Filled out from reference TRBV28 and TRBJ2-2, the complete variable domain reads DVKVTQSSRYLVKRTGEKVFLECVQDMDHENMFWYRQDPGLGLRLIYFSYDVKMKEKGDIPEGYSVSREKKERFSLILESASTNQTSMYLCASSLKRGITGELFFGEGSRLTVL.

The chain has TRBV15 and TRBJ1-3; D is possibly TRBD1 (5 bases). Trimming shortened V by 0 bases and J by 0 bases, and 12 bases separated the two germline ends. CDR1 and CDR2 from the germline V gene are LNHNV and YYDKDF (reference sequence). The CDR3 covers 17 residues. The CDR3 DNA reads as TGTGCCACCAGCAGAGATTATGGGCAGGGCTCTGGAAACACCATATATTTT. Translating it yields CATSRDYGQGSGNTIYF.

CDR3 DNA: TGTGCCAGCAGCTTCGGGGGCCCTAATGAAAAACTGTTTTTT. Amino acid sequence: CASSFGGPNEKLFF. The chain joins TRBV7-9 to TRBJ1-4; TRBD1 is a possible D gene (6 bases). In germline, CDR1 is SEHNR, CDR2 FQNEAQ (reference sequence). The CDR3 runs to 14 residues. The V gene lost 3 bases and the J gene lost 3 bases, with 8 bases spanning the gap.